Below, one T cell receptor beta chain is given with its context. These data originate in a study of patients and donors after allogeneic stem cell transplantation. TCRdb passed the RT-PCR reads through MiXCR, listing each CDR3 protein once. The sample contains a few hundred thousand distinct CDR3 sequences, around 41% of which appear only once. Trimming took 2 bases from V and 5 from J, leaving 15 bases between them. The CDR3 is made up of 15 amino acids. CDR1 is SGHTA and CDR2 is FQGNSA in the germline V gene. Material: blood, either unsorted or a sorted T cell fraction (not recorded which). The V gene is TRBV7-2, the J gene TRBJ2-5; D is possibly TRBD1 (5 bases). This clonotype was sampled from a human donor who was either an allogeneic HSCT recipient or a stem cell or donor lymphocyte infusion donor (not recorded which). It is not recorded whose cells these are; they may come from a transplant donor. The CDR3 reads CASSLFLRVRETQYF. CDR3 DNA sequence: TGTGCCAGCAGCTTATTTCTCAGGGTGCGGGAGACCCAGTACTTC.